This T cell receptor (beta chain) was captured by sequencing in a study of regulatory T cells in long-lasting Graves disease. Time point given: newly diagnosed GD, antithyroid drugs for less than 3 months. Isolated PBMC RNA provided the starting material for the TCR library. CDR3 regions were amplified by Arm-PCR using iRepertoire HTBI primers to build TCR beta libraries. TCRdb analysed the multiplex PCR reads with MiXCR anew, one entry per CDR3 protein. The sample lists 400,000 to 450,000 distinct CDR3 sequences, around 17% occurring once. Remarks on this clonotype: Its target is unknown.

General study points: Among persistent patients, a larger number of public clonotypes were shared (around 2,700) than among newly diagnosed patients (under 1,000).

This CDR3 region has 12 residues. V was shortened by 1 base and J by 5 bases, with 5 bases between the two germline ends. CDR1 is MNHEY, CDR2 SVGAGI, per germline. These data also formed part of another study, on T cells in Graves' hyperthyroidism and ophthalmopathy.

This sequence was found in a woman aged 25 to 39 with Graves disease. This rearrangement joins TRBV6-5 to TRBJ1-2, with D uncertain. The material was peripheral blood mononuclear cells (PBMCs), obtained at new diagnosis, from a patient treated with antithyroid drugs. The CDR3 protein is CASSYFGYGYTF. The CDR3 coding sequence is TGTGCCAGCAGTTACTTCGGGTATGGCTACACCTTC.